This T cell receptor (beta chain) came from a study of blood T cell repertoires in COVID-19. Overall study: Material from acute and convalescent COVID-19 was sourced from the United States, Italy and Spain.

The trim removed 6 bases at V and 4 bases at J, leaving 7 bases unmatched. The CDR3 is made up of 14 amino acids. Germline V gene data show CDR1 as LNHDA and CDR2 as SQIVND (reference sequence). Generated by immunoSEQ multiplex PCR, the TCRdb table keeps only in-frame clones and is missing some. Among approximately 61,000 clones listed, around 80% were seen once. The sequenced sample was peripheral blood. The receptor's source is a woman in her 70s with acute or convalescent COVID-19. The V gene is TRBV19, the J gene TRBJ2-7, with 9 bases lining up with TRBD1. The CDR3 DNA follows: TGTGCCAGTAGAAGGACAGGGGAAACGTACGAGCAGTACTTC. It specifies CASRRTGETYEQYF.